What follows is one T cell receptor beta chain and its context. No antigen is known for it. This entry is derived from a study of early T cells in non-severe SARS-CoV-2 infection. Study background: Unsorted whole-blood RNA was sequenced in bulk, leaving chains unpaired. General study points: Matches to VDJdb favored anti-spike CD8 responses and missed private and CD4 specificities.

Trimming stripped 4 bases from V and 2 bases from J, with 12 bases between. Germline values: CDR1 SQVTM, CDR2 ANQGSEA. CDR3 length equals 13 residues. Individual cDNA molecules carried attached unique molecular identifiers. TCRdb called the 5' RACE reads again in MiXCR, with one record for every CDR3 protein. Counted here are about 84,000 distinct CDR3 sequences, about an eighth occurring once; the ten biggest clones make up roughly 3%. This TCR came from an adult who was a healthcare worker with PCR-confirmed SARS-CoV-2 infection or an uninfected control (not recorded which). V usage is TRBV29-1 and J usage is TRBJ2-7, with D maybe TRBD2 (6 bases). The specimen sequenced was whole blood. In DNA form, the CDR3 reads TGCAGCGTTGCGGAGCGGACTACCTACGAGCAGTACTTC. It codes for CSVAERTTYEQYF.